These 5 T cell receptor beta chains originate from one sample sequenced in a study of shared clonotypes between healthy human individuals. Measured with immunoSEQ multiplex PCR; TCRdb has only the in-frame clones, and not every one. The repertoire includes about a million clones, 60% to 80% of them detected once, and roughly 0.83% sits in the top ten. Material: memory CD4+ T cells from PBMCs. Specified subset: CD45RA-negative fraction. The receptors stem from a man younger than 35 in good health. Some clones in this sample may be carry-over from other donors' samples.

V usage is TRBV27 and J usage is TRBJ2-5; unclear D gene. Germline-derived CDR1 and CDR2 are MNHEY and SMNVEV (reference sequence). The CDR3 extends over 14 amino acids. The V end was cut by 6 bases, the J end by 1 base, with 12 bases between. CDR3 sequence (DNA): TGTGCCAGCAGAGGTAGTTGGGCCCAAGAGACCCAGTACTTC. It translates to CASRGSWAQETQYF.

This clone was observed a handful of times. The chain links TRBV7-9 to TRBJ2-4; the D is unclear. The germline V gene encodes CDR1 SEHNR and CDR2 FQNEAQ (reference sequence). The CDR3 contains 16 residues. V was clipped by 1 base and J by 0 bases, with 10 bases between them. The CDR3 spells CASSLGGALAKNIQYF. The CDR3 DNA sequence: TGTGCCAGCAGCTTAGGTGGAGCCCTAGCCAAAAACATTCAGTACTTC.

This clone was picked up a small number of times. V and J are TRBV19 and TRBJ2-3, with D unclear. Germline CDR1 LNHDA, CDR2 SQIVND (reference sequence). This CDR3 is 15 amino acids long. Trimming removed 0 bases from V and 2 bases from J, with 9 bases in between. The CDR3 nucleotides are TGTGCCAGTAGTATAGACAGTTCTTCCACAGATACGCAGTATTTT. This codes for CASSIDSSSTDTQYF.

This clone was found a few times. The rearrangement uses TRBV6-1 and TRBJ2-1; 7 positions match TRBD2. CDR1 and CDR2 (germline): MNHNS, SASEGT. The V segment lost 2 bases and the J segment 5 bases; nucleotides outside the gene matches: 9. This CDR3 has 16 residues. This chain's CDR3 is CASSESAGRGDNEQFF. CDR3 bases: TGTGCCAGCAGTGAATCCGCAGGGAGGGGAGACAATGAGCAGTTCTTC.

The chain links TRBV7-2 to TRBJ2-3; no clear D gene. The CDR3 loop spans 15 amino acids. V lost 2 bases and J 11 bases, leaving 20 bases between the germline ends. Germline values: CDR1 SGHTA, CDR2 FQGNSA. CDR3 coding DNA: TGTGCCAGCAGCTTACAACCCAACCCGATGTTGGGGCAGTATTTT. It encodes CASSLQPNPMLGQYF. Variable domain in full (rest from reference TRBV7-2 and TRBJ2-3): GAGVSQSPSNKVTEKGKDVELRCDPISGHTALYWYRQSLGQGLEFLIYFQGNSAPDKSGLPSDRFSAERTGGSVSTLTIQRTQQEDSAVYLCASSLQPNPMLGQYFGPGTRLTVL.